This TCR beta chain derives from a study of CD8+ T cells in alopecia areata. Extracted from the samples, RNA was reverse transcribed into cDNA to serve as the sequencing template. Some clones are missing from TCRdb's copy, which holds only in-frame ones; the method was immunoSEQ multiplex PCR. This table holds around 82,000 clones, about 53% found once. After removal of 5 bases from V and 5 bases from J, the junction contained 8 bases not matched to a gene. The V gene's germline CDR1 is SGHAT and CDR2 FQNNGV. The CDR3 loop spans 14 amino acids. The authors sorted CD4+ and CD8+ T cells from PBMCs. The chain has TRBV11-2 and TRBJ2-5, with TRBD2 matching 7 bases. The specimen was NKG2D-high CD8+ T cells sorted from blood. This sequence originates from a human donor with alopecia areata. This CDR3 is CASSATGGHETQYF. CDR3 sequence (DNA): TGTGCCAGCAGCGCCACGGGAGGCCATGAGACCCAGTACTTC. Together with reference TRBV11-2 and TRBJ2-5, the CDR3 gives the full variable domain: EAGVAQSPRYKIIEKRQSVAFWCNPISGHATLYWYQQILGQGPKLLIQFQNNGVVDDSQLPKDRFSAERLKGVDSTLKIQPAKLEDSAVYLCASSATGGHETQYFGPGTRLLVL.